These T cell receptor beta chains were read from a single sample in a study of neurological immune-mediated disorders. TCRdb itself ran the 5' RACE reads through MiXCR, one entry per CDR3 protein. The table shows about 82,000 distinct CDR3 sequences, with just over 2.5% occurring only once. The specimen sequenced was PBMCs. The source of these receptors is a woman aged 30 to 39 with multiple sclerosis. Each CDR3 is given with its conserved first and last residue. Each record gives: clone size, CDR3 length, D gene, V gene, J gene, CDR3 DNA, CDR3 protein. The D gene is left open where the match is weak. Clone size is not always given. Where it is, it says once, few, many or a class for expanded clones.

clone size: few; CDR3 length: 12; D gene: NA; V gene: TRBV7-6; J gene: TRBJ2-7; CDR3 DNA: TGTGCCAGCAGCTTAGAGGCCTACGAGCAGTACTTC; CDR3 protein: CASSLEAYEQYF
clone size: many; CDR3 length: 17; D gene: TRBD2; V gene: TRBV7-8; J gene: TRBJ2-1; CDR3 DNA: TGTGCCAGCAGCCGTGGAGGGGCTGCGGGAGAGTACAATGAGCAGTTCTTC; CDR3 protein: CASSRGGAAGEYNEQFF
clone size: few; CDR3 length: 14; D gene: NA; V gene: TRBV7-9; J gene: TRBJ1-3; CDR3 DNA: TGTGCCAGCAGCTTACCGAGCTCTGGAAACACCATATATTTT; CDR3 protein: CASSLPSSGNTIYF
clone size: many; CDR3 length: 14; D gene: NA; V gene: TRBV20-1; J gene: TRBJ2-7; CDR3 DNA: TGCAGTGCTAGAGATTCCGAGGGATACTACGAGCAGTACTTC; CDR3 protein: CSARDSEGYYEQYF
clone size: many; CDR3 length: 17; D gene: TRBD2; V gene: TRBV27; J gene: TRBJ2-1; CDR3 DNA: TGTGCCAGCAGTCTCTATTTTAGCGGGAGGACCTACAATGAGCAGTTCTTC; CDR3 protein: CASSLYFSGRTYNEQFF
clone size: NA; CDR3 length: 16; D gene: NA; V gene: TRBV7-6; J gene: TRBJ2-1; CDR3 DNA: TGTGCCAGCAGCTTAGTTGGGACCGCCGCCTACAATGAGCAGTTCTTC; CDR3 protein: CASSLVGTAAYNEQFF
clone size: many; CDR3 length: 20; D gene: TRBD2; V gene: TRBV6-1; J gene: TRBJ2-2; CDR3 DNA: TGTGCCAGCAGTGAAATGTTCCCGACTAGCGGGAGAGGGGGGACCGGGGAGCTGTTTTTT; CDR3 protein: CASSEMFPTSGRGGTGELFF
clone size: many; CDR3 length: 14; D gene: NA; V gene: TRBV28; J gene: TRBJ2-3; CDR3 DNA: TGTGCCAGCAGTTTACCGGGGCACACAGATACGCAGTATTTT; CDR3 protein: CASSLPGHTDTQYF
clone size: many; CDR3 length: 15; D gene: TRBD2; V gene: TRBV18; J gene: TRBJ2-1; CDR3 DNA: TGTGCCAGCTCAACCCGGACTAGCGGGTACAATGAGCAGTTCTTC; CDR3 protein: CASSTRTSGYNEQFF
clone size: many; CDR3 length: 13; D gene: TRBD1; V gene: TRBV27; J gene: TRBJ2-7; CDR3 DNA: TGTGCCAGCAGTTTGACAGGGACCAACGAGCAGTACTTC; CDR3 protein: CASSLTGTNEQYF
clone size: many; CDR3 length: 14; D gene: TRBD1; V gene: TRBV5-1; J gene: TRBJ2-3; CDR3 DNA: TGCGCCAGCAGCACCGGACAGGGAGGAGATACGCAGTATTTT; CDR3 protein: CASSTGQGGDTQYF